This T cell receptor beta chain was sequenced for a study of regulatory T cells in long-lasting Graves disease (dated by TCRdb to 2020 to 2022). With regard to the full study: In the newly diagnosed Graves' disease group, patients had been taking antithyroid drugs for less than 3 months. Peripheral blood TCR sequencing and RNA sequencing compared persistent Graves' disease patients with newly diagnosed Graves' disease patients. The study took place in China and was registered as a clinical trial. A total of some 35 samples underwent TCR sequencing, from some 13 patients with persistent Graves' disease and 20 patients with newly diagnosed Graves' disease. The research as a whole found: Preferential use of TRBV28, TRBJ1-2 and TRBJ2-5 was observed in persistent disease, whereas TRBV20-1 and TRBJ2-1 were favored in newly diagnosed disease. Compared with newly diagnosed patients, patients with persistent Graves' disease had lower TCR Shannon entropy and fewer highly expanded clones, which suggests clonal expansion. Sequencing and analysis were restricted to the TCR beta chain. More public clonotypes were shared among persistent patients (approximately 3,000) than among newly diagnosed patients (roughly 1,000). Because the primary lesion, thyroid tissue, could not be accessed, the study looked at peripheral blood alone. The small sample size was acknowledged by the authors as a limitation that may reduce accuracy.

The library was obtained by multiplex PCR. Sequencing was carried out with an Illumina HiSeq 4000. To build TCR beta libraries, CDR3 regions were amplified by Arm-PCR using iRepertoire HTBI primers. PCR products were gel purified before sequencing. Turning to the authors' computational methods: A total of 62 TRBV and some 15 TRBJ segments were identified across samples and were used for gene usage analysis of CDR3 amino acid clonotypes. Filtered high-quality paired reads were merged into contigs using COPE and FqMerger. Contigs were aligned with BLAST to IMGT TRBV, TRBD and TRBJ reference genes, and CDR3 was defined per IMGT. Any clonotype with a frequency above 0.1% was classified as a highly expanded clone. Shannon entropy was used to measure repertoire diversity, and the Gini coefficient was used to measure V-J evenness. A clonotype found in more than one individual was treated as public. In-frame beta chains were kept once TCRdb had trimmed the public reads at Q25 with fastp and called clones with MiXCR. Rows with one shared CDR3 protein collapse into an entry with the most common genes and DNA. The V and J calls were not made by the authors but by TCRdb's processing. Counted in this sample were approximately 350,000 distinct CDR3 sequences; about 17% of them appeared once. 20% of the sample is taken by the ten largest.

The time point label, read with the paper, signifies: newly diagnosed GD, antithyroid drugs for less than 3 months. For both TCR sequencing and RNA sequencing, RNA was extracted from PBMCs in TRIzol. Graves' disease was diagnosed according to American Thyroid Association guidelines. Patients were recruited from an endocrinology department in Xi'an, China. Each patient gave 9 to 10 milliliters of peripheral blood, collected in an EDTA anticoagulant tube. Ficoll Paque Plus density gradient separation was used to isolate PBMCs, and no further T cell sorting was performed. An Agilent 2100 Bioanalyzer and agarose gel were used to check RNA quality, and a NanoDrop 2000 was used to measure RNA concentration. This clonotype was detected ten times or more. It lacks a known antigen. No quality values exist for individual bases; no much larger clone is one base distant. The germline V gene yields SGHTA for CDR1 and FQGTGA for CDR2. V trim: 5 bases; J trim: 5 bases; unmatched bases: 3. From its cysteine to its phenylalanine, the CDR3 spans 13 amino acids. The CDR3 DNA has 39 bases and is translated from base 1.

These data also featured in a second study, about T cells in Graves' hyperthyroidism and ophthalmopathy. As the second publication notes: Stable Graves' hyperthyroidism was defined as the absence of progression to ophthalmopathy over 18 months of follow-up. Hyperthyroidism patients were newly diagnosed, had a disease duration of under 2 months, and were aged 18 to 65 years. Any patient with an uncontrolled infection, another autoimmune disease, pregnancy or lactation was excluded. Diagnoses relied on clinical symptoms, serum thyroxine and TRAb, thyroid ultrasound and orbital computed tomography. For the first round of RT-PCR on the TCR CDR3, the HTBI primer set was used together with the Qiagen OneStep RT-PCR kit. Most expanded thyroid clonotypes (frequency above 0.001) were also detected in blood, a finding suggesting that blood repertoires may reflect thyroid immune responses. In cross-validation, a model built on a 13 V-J signature told ophthalmopathy apart from stable hyperthyroidism with over 85% sensitivity and approximately 81% specificity, and in testing the same model reached 80%/75%. In validation, progression to ophthalmopathy was predicted by the model with around 71% sensitivity and 72.22% specificity, a median of about 6 months before onset. TCR V-J signatures able to tell the groups apart were searched for in a discovery cohort of some 97 patients, of whom fewer than 45 had Graves' ophthalmopathy and roughly 59 had stable Graves' hyperthyroidism. Whether ophthalmopathy could be predicted prospectively was tested in an independent validation cohort made up of roughly 20 hyperthyroidism patients plus 17 patients who later progressed to ophthalmopathy. For training and testing, the approximately 97 patients in the discovery cohort were randomly divided in a 7:3 ratio. Thyroid tissue and blood T-cell repertoires from six Graves' hyperthyroidism patients were also compared in the study. After blood sampling, hyperthyroidism patients were treated with methimazole at a starting dose of 30 mg daily, and ophthalmopathy patients were treated with high-dose intravenous methylprednisolone. The libraries were constructed in a second round of multiplex PCR and then size-selected and purified. The libraries were sequenced on an Illumina HiSeq2000 using paired-end 100 bp reads. SOAPnuke was used to process the raw data, removing reads that contained adapters or uncalled bases, had a mean Phred below 15, or lacked an exact match to the constant primer or identifier. COPE v1.2.5 was used to merge high-quality paired reads, and clonotypes were defined as unique nucleotide sequences. Clonotypes were aligned to IMGT TRBV, TRBD and TRBJ reference segments using MiTCR v1.1. The analysis was restricted to V-J combinations with a frequency above 0.0001, which together covered approximately 99% of the repertoires. A TCS score was defined as the ratio between F50 (clonal expansion) and ExV (chaos), using BLOSUM62-based TCRdist between CDR3 peptides within each V-J. Welch's t-statistics and random forest reduced 500 to 650 V-J features to some 14, which were used in a naive Bayes classifier (R e1071). Sample size was not statistically predetermined, and blinding of investigators to group allocation was not performed. According to the paper, TCR Vbeta CDR3 sequencing was carried out on over 130 peripheral blood samples, which came from about 45 ophthalmopathy, approximately 72 hyperthyroidism and approximately 17 progressor patients.

The sequencing used peripheral blood mononuclear cells (PBMCs), collected at new diagnosis, from a patient treated with antithyroid drugs. The rearranged segments are TRBV7-3 and TRBJ2-3, and 8 junction bases match TRBD2. The TCR comes from a young woman with Graves disease. Donor details come from another sample of the same person, matched by shared clones. Here the CDR3 is given as CASSATSGDTQYF. The DNA sequence reads TGTGCCAGCAGCGCCACTAGCGGAGATACGCAGTATTTT. Where the CDR3 stops, the reference TRBV7-3 and TRBJ2-3 genes take over; the full variable domain is GAGVSQTPSNKVTEKGKYVELRCDPISGHTALYWYRQSLGQGPEFLIYFQGTGAADDSGLPNDRFFAVRPEGSVSTLKIQRTERGDSAVYLCASSATSGDTQYFGPGTRLTVL.